The source of this TCR beta chain is a study of HIV-infected children after antiretroviral therapy interruption. Study-level information: Children had CD4+ above 500, viral load below 50 copies/ml, either treatment arm.

This clonotype came up many times. A 3' RACE protocol on RNA, with unique molecular identifiers, produced the TCR library. One entry per CDR3 protein results from TCRdb running MiXCR on the 3' RACE reads. Of 45,000 to 50,000 distinct CDR3 sequences in the sample, around 4.5% are singletons; the top ten hold almost 0.7%. This CDR3 has 13 residues. Germline values: CDR1 MGHRA, CDR2 YSYEKL. V was pared by 0 bases and J by 7 bases, with 8 bases between. Treatment reported: PENTA 11 planned treatment interruption arm or continuous ART arm. Participants had taken at least three-drug ART for at least 24 weeks.

The sample in question was CD45RA+ CD4+ T cells from PBMCs, pooled from several time points, obtained from a donor given antiretroviral therapy, either interrupted or continuous. Sample subset: naive CD4+ CD45RA+ CD45RO- T cells. The chain joins TRBV4-1 to TRBJ2-3; maybe TRBD2 (5 bases). This TCR came from a pool of human donors with HIV. The CDR3 DNA follows: TGCGCCAGCAGCCAAGATGGGAGAAATACGCAGTATTTT. This codes for CASSQDGRNTQYF.